This entry lists 32 T cell receptor beta chains sequenced from one sample in a study of cytotoxic CD8 clonotypes in ibrutinib-treated CLL. The assay was immunoSEQ multiplex PCR, and TCRdb's table has in-frame clones only and misses some. Here the sample spans around 25,000 clones, 60% to 80% being singletons. Source: PBMCs, taken at disease progression, from a patient treated with ibrutinib. These receptors all stem from a human donor with chronic lymphocytic leukemia.

V and J are TRBV7-8 and TRBJ1-2; the D is unclear. The V and J ends lost 3 bases and 8 bases respectively, with 19 bases between them. This CDR3 contains 15 residues. CDR1 and CDR2 (germline): SGHVS, FQNEAQ. CDR3 nucleotide sequence: TGTGCCAGCAGCTTCCCGGGCCGGTCCTCGGGAGGCTACACCTTC. It encodes CASSFPGRSSGGYTF.

This clone was counted a few times. The J gene is TRBJ2-7, the V gene TRBV9, with TRBD1 matching over 8 bases. The CDR3 loop spans 16 amino acids. Germline V CDR1 and CDR2: SGDLS, YYNGEE. With V trimmed by 0 bases and J by 2 bases, 7 bases remained unmatched. CDR3 nucleotide sequence: TGTGCCAGCAGCGTAGTGGATGGACAGGGACCCTACGAGCAGTACTTC. It codes for CASSVVDGQGPYEQYF.

The genes are TRBV29-1 and TRBJ2-7; unclear D gene. Deletions cut 4 bases from V and 1 base from J, with 11 bases between. The CDR3 spans 13 residues. CDR1 SQVTM and CDR2 ANQGSEA come from the germline V gene. CDR3 sequence (DNA): TGCAGCGTTGTGTGGGTAGGGTCCTACGAGCAGTACTTC. Translated, it gives CSVVWVGSYEQYF.

The chain employs TRBV5-1 and TRBJ2-3; D call uncertain. From germline, CDR1 is SGHRS and CDR2 YFSETQ. The CDR3 has 13 amino acids. V was trimmed by 0 bases and J by 2 bases, leaving 4 bases between them. In DNA form, the CDR3 reads TGCGCCAGCAGCTTGGGTAACACAGATACGCAGTATTTT. Translation: CASSLGNTDTQYF.

The chain employs TRBV6-5 and TRBJ1-6; 10 bases align to TRBD1. This CDR3 has 16 amino acids. Trimming at V came to 2 bases and at J to 6 bases, leaving 4 bases not matched to a gene. Germline values: CDR1 MNHEY, CDR2 SVGAGI. This CDR3 reads CASSYRRTGGNSPLHF. The CDR3 coding sequence is TGTGCCAGCAGTTACCGCAGGACAGGGGGTAATTCACCCCTCCACTTT.

The rearrangement uses TRBV4-3 and TRBJ1-2; TRBD1 matches 10 bases. J was trimmed by 4 bases and V by 4 bases; bases with no gene match: 6. Germline values: CDR1 LGHNA, CDR2 YSLEER. The CDR3 is 15 residues long. The CDR3, as DNA: TGCGCCAGCAGCCGCGGGACAGGGGAGGCCTATGGCTACACCTTC. It translates to CASSRGTGEAYGYTF.

To note about this clone: A read error may account for a junction end that differs from germline. The gene calls are TRBV5-4 and TRBJ2-7, with D maybe TRBD1 (6 bases). The CDR3 is 14 amino acids. Germline V gene sequence: CDR1 SGHNT, CDR2 YYREEE (reference sequence). CDR3 nucleotide sequence: TGTGCCGGCAGCCTAGGGGGAACTTTCTACGAGCAGTACTTC. Translation gives CAGSLGGTFYEQYF.

This CDR3 is CASSLGEATEAFF. Written as DNA, the CDR3 is TGTGCCAGCAGTTTAGGGGAGGCCACTGAAGCTTTCTTT. This rearrangement joins TRBV14 to TRBJ1-1; D may be TRBD1 (5 bases). Trimming stripped 6 bases from V and 4 bases from J, with 12 bases between. The germline V gene encodes CDR1 SGHDN and CDR2 FVKESK. The CDR3 has 13 amino acids.

This rearrangement joins TRBV5-1 to TRBJ1-2; D unclear. V lost 4 bases, J lost 5 bases, and 12 bases lay in between. The CDR3 is made up of 13 amino acids. The germline gives CDR1 SGHRS, CDR2 YFSETQ. The CDR3 spells CASSLGPKYGYTF. In DNA, the CDR3 is TGCGCCAGCAGCCTCGGACCCAAATATGGCTACACCTTC.

The J gene is TRBJ2-7, the V gene TRBV29-1; 15 nucleotides align to TRBD2. The CDR3 extends over 14 amino acids. Germline trimming cut 6 bases from V and 5 bases from J; bases unmatched to any gene: 5. Germline V lookup: CDR1 SQVTM, CDR2 ANQGSEA. The CDR3 spells CSVLGLAGGHEQYF. The DNA for the CDR3 is TGCAGCGTCTTGGGACTAGCGGGGGGCCACGAGCAGTACTTC.

This chain connects TRBV2 to TRBJ1-5; TRBD1 is a possible D gene (6 bases). The CDR3 is 13 amino acids. V lost 4 bases and J lost 2, with 6 bases in between. Germline values: CDR1 SNHLY, CDR2 FYNNEI. The CDR3: CASSGQGNQPQHF. For the CDR3, the DNA is TGTGCCAGCAGTGGACAGGGCAATCAGCCCCAGCATTTT. The variable domain in full, completed from reference TRBV2 and TRBJ1-5, reads EPEVTQTPSHQVTQMGQEVILRCVPISNHLYFYWYRQILGQKVEFLVSFYNNEISEKSEIFDDQFSVERPDGSNFTLKIRSTKLEDSAMYFCASSGQGNQPQHFGDGTRLSIL.

The rearrangement links TRBV13 to TRBJ1-1, with 8 bases aligning to TRBD1. This CDR3 spans 15 amino acids. The germline V gene encodes CDR1 PRHDT and CDR2 FYEKMQ (reference sequence). Germline trimming cut 4 bases from V and 1 base from J; bases unmatched to any gene: 5. The CDR3 reads CASSYRQGPNTEAFF. CDR3 DNA sequence: TGTGCCAGCAGCTATCGACAGGGGCCGAACACTGAAGCTTTCTTT.

This chain joins TRBV6-5 and TRBJ1-6, with D maybe TRBD1 (6 bases). Per germline, CDR1 MNHEY and CDR2 SVGAGI. Trimming took 7 bases from V and 14 from J, leaving 18 bases between them. This CDR3 contains 13 residues. CDR3 in amino acids: CASKGGENLALHF. In DNA, the CDR3 is TGTGCCAGCAAGGGGGGAGAGAATTTAGCCCTCCACTTT.

This rearrangement joins TRBV20-1 to TRBJ2-7; TRBD2 aligns across 7 bases. This CDR3 contains 11 residues. Germline CDR1 reads DFQATT; CDR2 reads SNEGSKA (reference sequence). CDR3 nucleotide sequence: TGCACAACTAGCGACCCCTACGAGCAGTACTTC. Its protein is CTTSDPYEQYF.

The V call is TRBV21-1, the J call TRBJ1-5; the D call in the table, TRBD1, was not verified against the DNA. TRBV21-1 is annotated as a pseudogene. The CDR3 extends over 15 amino acids. Here the CDR3 reads CASSPASDRAQPQHF. CDR3 sequence (DNA): TGTGCCAGCAGCCCCGCTTCAGACAGGGCCCAGCCCCAGCATTTT.

The genes are TRBV5-1 and TRBJ2-3; weak D call: TRBD1 (6 bases). In germline, CDR1 is SGHRS, CDR2 YFSETQ. V was cut by 5 bases and J by 1 base, with 8 bases left in between. There are 13 residues in the CDR3. The CDR3 DNA sequence: TGCGCCAGCAGTTCAGGGGGCACAGATACGCAGTATTTT. Translation: CASSSGGTDTQYF.

This chain connects TRBV7-2 to TRBJ1-5, with a possible D match to TRBD1 (6 bases). V shed 8 bases and J shed 5 bases, with 13 bases lying between them. The CDR3 contains 13 residues. In germline, CDR1 is SGHTA, CDR2 FQGNSA. CDR3 in DNA: TGTGCCAGCTCTCCAGGGGCAGATCAGCCCCAGCATTTT. Its translation: CASSPGADQPQHF.

This sequence joins TRBV30 and TRBJ1-2; TRBD1 is a possible D gene (5 bases). There are 12 residues in the CDR3. The germline V gene has CDR1 GTSNPN and CDR2 SVGIG (reference sequence). Trimming left V 4 bases short and J 7 bases short, with 13 bases between. The DNA of the CDR3 is TGTGCCTGGACCCGAGACCAGGGTGGCTACACCTTC. Translated, it gives CAWTRDQGGYTF.

Only a few counts were recorded for this clone. The gene calls are TRBV5-4 and TRBJ2-1; D unresolved. The CDR3 runs to 15 residues. From germline, CDR1 is SGHNT and CDR2 YYREEE (reference sequence). Trimming shortened V by 0 bases and J by 7 bases, and 14 bases separated the two germline ends. The CDR3 region is CASSLDSSIGNEQFF. DNA of the CDR3: TGTGCCAGCAGCTTGGATTCATCCATTGGGAATGAGCAGTTCTTC.

V gene TRBV5-6 combines with J gene TRBJ1-1, with D perhaps matching TRBD1 (6 bases). CDR1 is SGHDT and CDR2 is YYEEEE in the germline V gene. The CDR3 consists of 17 residues. V lost 4 bases and J 6 bases, leaving 25 bases between the germline ends. CDR3 sequence: CASSRKHRERFGSEAFF. The CDR3, as DNA: TGTGCCAGCAGCCGAAAACACAGGGAGAGATTCGGCTCTGAAGCTTTCTTT. Full variable domain (remainder filled in from reference TRBV5-6 and TRBJ1-1): DAGVTQSPTHLIKTRGQQVTLRCSPKSGHDTVSWYQQALGQGPQFIFQYYEEEERQRGNFPDRFSGHQFPNYSSELNVNALLLGDSALYLCASSRKHRERFGSEAFFGQGTRLTVV.

The CDR3 sequence: CASRTGEVEAFF. CDR3 DNA sequence: TGTGCCAGTAGGACAGGGGAGGTTGAAGCTTTCTTT. The rearrangement uses TRBV19 and TRBJ1-1; 8 nucleotides match TRBD1. The V gene's germline CDR1 is LNHDA and CDR2 SQIVND (reference sequence). V shed 6 bases, J shed 7 bases, and the junction held 4 bases outside the gene matches. The CDR3 is 12 residues long. The whole variable domain, filled in from reference TRBV19 and TRBJ1-1, reads DGGITQSPKYLFRKEGQNVTLSCEQNLNHDAMYWYRQDPGQGLRLIYYSQIVNDFQKGDIAEGYSVSREKKESFPLTVTSAQKNPTAFYLCASRTGEVEAFFGQGTRLTVV.

The rearrangement uses TRBV19 and TRBJ1-1; D is unclear. Per germline, CDR1 LNHDA and CDR2 SQIVND (reference sequence). Trimming cost V 0 bases and J 6 bases, with 14 bases left between them. This CDR3 region has 15 residues. In DNA, the CDR3 is TGTGCCAGTAGTATAGAGACAAGGGCTTCCCCTGAAGCTTTCTTT. Amino acids: CASSIETRASPEAFF.

The chain joins TRBV4-3 to TRBJ2-3; 12 bases are shared with TRBD2. The CDR3 loop spans 18 amino acids. V was clipped by 4 bases and J by 4 bases; unmatched bases: 12. Germline loops: CDR1 LGHNA, CDR2 YSLEER. CDR3 region: CASSPRGLAGGPADTQYF. The CDR3 DNA reads TGCGCCAGCAGCCCTCGGGGGCTAGCGGGGGGGCCCGCAGATACGCAGTATTTT.

In its sample, this clone was seen a few times. J is TRBJ1-6 and V is TRBV27; 11 bases align to TRBD1. With 1 base clipped from V and 9 bases from J, the junction kept 5 bases outside the gene matches. The V gene's germline CDR1 is MNHEY and CDR2 SMNVEV (reference sequence). This CDR3 contains 16 residues. The CDR3 DNA follows: TGTGCCAGCAGTTTATATACCGGGACAGGGGGTTCACCCCTCCACTTT. Residues: CASSLYTGTGGSPLHF.

V usage is TRBV27 and J usage is TRBJ2-7; D ambiguous. V was shortened by 1 base and J by 3 bases, with 13 bases between the two germline ends. Looked up from germline, CDR1 is MNHEY and CDR2 is SMNVEV (reference sequence). CDR3 length: 15 residues. The CDR3 nucleotides are TGTGCCAGCAGTTTATTCGGGCAGGAGAACTACGAGCAGTACTTC. Its translation: CASSLFGQENYEQYF.

The V gene is TRBV7-8, the J gene TRBJ1-5; 7 bases map to TRBD1. Unmatched junction bases numbered 19, after V lost 5 bases and J lost 0 bases. The CDR3 length is 20 residues. In germline, CDR1 is SGHVS, CDR2 FQNEAQ. CDR3 protein: CASSLDRDSEALYSNQPQHF. CDR3 DNA: TGTGCCAGCAGCCTCGACCGGGACAGCGAAGCCTTATATAGCAATCAGCCCCAGCATTTT. Complete variable domain (other parts from reference TRBV7-8 and TRBJ1-5): GAGVSQSPRYKVAKRGQDVALRCDPISGHVSLFWYQQALGQGPEFLTYFQNEAQLDKSGLPSDRFFAERPEGSVSTLKIQRTQQEDSAVYLCASSLDRDSEALYSNQPQHFGDGTRLSIL.

This sequence joins TRBV18 and TRBJ1-2; D remains ambiguous. Germline CDR1 and CDR2: KGHSH and LQKENI. This CDR3 is 13 amino acids long. The V end was cut by 7 bases, the J end by 0 bases, with 9 bases between. CDR3 protein: CASLPEANYGYTF. The DNA of the CDR3 is TGTGCCAGCTTACCGGAGGCTAACTATGGCTACACCTTC.

The chain uses TRBV28 and TRBJ1-5; no reliable D call. The CDR3 extends over 12 amino acids. Germline V lookup: CDR1 MDHEN, CDR2 SYDVKM. With 10 bases removed from V and 0 bases from J, the gap between germline ends came to 7 bases. CDR3 loop: CAIHDSNQPQHF. The DNA of the CDR3 is TGTGCCATCCACGATAGCAATCAGCCCCAGCATTTT.

The chain links TRBV10-3 to TRBJ1-3; tentative D call: TRBD1 (6 bases). This CDR3 has 14 residues. Looked up from germline, CDR1 is ENHRY and CDR2 is SYGVKD. Trimming left V 5 bases short and J 4 bases short, with 12 bases between. In DNA, the CDR3 is TGTGCCATCAGTCCAGGGGACTTCGGAAACACCATATATTTT. It codes for CAISPGDFGNTIYF.

V gene TRBV28 combines with J gene TRBJ2-4, with no clear D. Germline CDR1 is MDHEN and CDR2 is SYDVKM. The germline V and J ends were trimmed by 4 bases and 0 bases, with 7 bases remaining between them. The CDR3 loop spans 14 amino acids. The CDR3 DNA reads as TGTGCCAGCAGTTCCTTCCTAGCCAAAAACATTCAGTACTTC. It encodes CASSSFLAKNIQYF.

The chain joins TRBV4-1 to TRBJ1-1, with D hard to call. V lost 1 base and J 0 bases, leaving 6 bases between the germline ends. CDR3 size: 14 residues. Germline V gives CDR1 MGHRA, CDR2 YSYEKL. The CDR3 DNA sequence: TGCGCCAGCAGCCAAGGACGGCTGAACACTGAAGCTTTCTTT. Translation gives CASSQGRLNTEAFF.

The rearrangement links TRBV10-3 to TRBJ2-1; D may be TRBD1 or TRBD2 (5 bases each). From germline, CDR1 is ENHRY and CDR2 SYGVKD. This CDR3 is built from 13 residues. The germline V and J ends were trimmed by 10 bases and 5 bases, with 15 bases remaining between them. The DNA of the CDR3 is TGTGCCACCCTTTTCGGGGCGGACAATGAGCAGTTCTTC. Its protein product is CATLFGADNEQFF.